This is a list of T cell receptor beta chains from one sample in a study of radiotherapy plus CTLA-4 blockade in lung cancer. Only in-frame clones appear in the TCRdb table, and some are missing; sequencing was by immunoSEQ multiplex PCR. The profile shows more than 30,000 clones, roughly 70% of them singletons. The sequencing here drew on peripheral blood, taken from a patient treated with radiotherapy plus ipilimumab. Receptors were obtained from a human donor with non-small cell lung cancer who had stable disease on radiotherapy plus ipilimumab. Each CDR3 is given with its conserved first and last residue. The D gene is left open where the match is weak. Clone size appears in some rows only: once, few, many, or a class for an expanded clone.

cdr3_aa: CASSEGTSRNEQFF; cdr3_nt: TGTGCCAGCAGTGAAGGGACTAGCCGTAATGAGCAGTTCTTC; d_call: TRBD2; v_call: TRBV2; clone_size: NA; j_call: TRBJ2-1
cdr3_aa: CASSLGTDNTGELFF; cdr3_nt: TGTGCCAGCAGCCTCGGGACAGATAACACCGGGGAGCTGTTTTTT; d_call: TRBD1; v_call: TRBV4-2; clone_size: NA; j_call: TRBJ2-2
cdr3_aa: CAISDPRGSGANVLTF; cdr3_nt: TGTGCCATCAGTGACCCTCGGGGCTCTGGGGCCAACGTCCTGACTTTC; d_call: NA; v_call: TRBV10-3; clone_size: few; j_call: TRBJ2-6
cdr3_aa: CASSRGGRVGEPQHF; cdr3_nt: TGCGCCAGCAGTCGTGGGGGGCGGGTTGGGGAGCCCCAGCATTTT; d_call: NA; v_call: TRBV10-2; clone_size: NA; j_call: TRBJ1-5
cdr3_aa: CASSGSGAQANEQFF; cdr3_nt: TGTGCCAGCAGCGGTTCGGGGGCTCAAGCCAATGAGCAGTTCTTC; d_call: NA; v_call: TRBV5-4; clone_size: NA; j_call: TRBJ2-1
cdr3_aa: CASSVADRLPYEQYF; cdr3_nt: TGTGCCAGCAGCGTAGCTGACAGGCTGCCCTACGAGCAGTACTTC; d_call: NA; v_call: TRBV9; clone_size: NA; j_call: TRBJ2-7
cdr3_aa: CAWSVLLGETQYF; cdr3_nt: TGTGCCTGGAGTGTACTCCTAGGAGAGACCCAGTACTTC; d_call: NA; v_call: TRBV30; clone_size: NA; j_call: TRBJ2-5